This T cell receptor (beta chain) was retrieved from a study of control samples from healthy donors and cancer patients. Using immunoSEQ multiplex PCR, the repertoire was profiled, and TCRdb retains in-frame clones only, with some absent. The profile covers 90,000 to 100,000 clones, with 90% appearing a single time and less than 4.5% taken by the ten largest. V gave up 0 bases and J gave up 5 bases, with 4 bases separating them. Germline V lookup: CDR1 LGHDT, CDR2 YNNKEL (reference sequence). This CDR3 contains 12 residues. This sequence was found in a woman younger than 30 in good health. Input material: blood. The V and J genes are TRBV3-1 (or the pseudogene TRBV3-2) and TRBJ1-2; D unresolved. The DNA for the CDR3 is TGTGCCAGCAGCCAAGAAGGATATGGCTACACCTTC. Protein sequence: CASSQEGYGYTF.